The T cell receptor (beta chain) described here comes from a study of shared clonotypes between healthy human individuals. Findings of the study overall: In general, naive subsets displayed greater estimated richness than memory subsets did. For naive CD4 cells, 4% to 5% of clonotypes were shared across a handful of donors. Only a few donors were included, so the genetic and exposure-history diversity represented was limited.

Some clones are missing from TCRdb's copy, which holds only in-frame ones; the method was immunoSEQ multiplex PCR. The profile shows 1,400,000 or so clones, 98% of them singletons. This clone was found once. The antigen is not known. The V gene's germline CDR1 is GTSNPN and CDR2 SVGIG (reference sequence). This CDR3 region has 14 residues. V shed 3 bases, J shed 2 bases, and the junction held 4 bases outside the gene matches. The clonotype was recovered from a man aged 30-40 years in good health. The chain is built from TRBV30 and TRBJ2-7; 10 bases agree with TRBD2. The sequenced sample consisted of naive CD4+ T cells sorted from blood. The subset: CD45RA+ positively selected. The chain's CDR3 is CAWRLAGTTYEQYF. CDR3 sequence (DNA): TGTGCCTGGAGACTAGCGGGAACAACCTACGAGCAGTACTTC. The variable domain in full, completed from reference TRBV30 and TRBJ2-7, reads SQTIHQWPATLVQPVGSPLSLECTVEGTSNPNLYWYRQAAGRGLQLLFYSVGIGQISSEVPQNLSASRPQDRQFILSSKKLLLSDSGFYLCAWRLAGTTYEQYFGPGTRLTVT.